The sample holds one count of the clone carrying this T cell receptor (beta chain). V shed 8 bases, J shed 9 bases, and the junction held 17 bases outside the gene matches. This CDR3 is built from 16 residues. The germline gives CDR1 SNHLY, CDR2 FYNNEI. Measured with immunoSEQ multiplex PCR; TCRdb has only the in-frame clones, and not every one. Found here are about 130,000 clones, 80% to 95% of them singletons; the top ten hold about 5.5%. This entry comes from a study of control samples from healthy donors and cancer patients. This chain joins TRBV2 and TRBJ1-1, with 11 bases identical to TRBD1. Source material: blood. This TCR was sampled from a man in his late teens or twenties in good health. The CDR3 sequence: CASLAGATGTGGKAFF. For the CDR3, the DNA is TGTGCCAGCTTAGCAGGGGCAACCGGGACAGGGGGAAAAGCTTTCTTT.